This T cell receptor beta chain derives from a study of CD8 T cells in Susac syndrome. Sequencing of TCR beta was undertaken in CD8+ and CD4+ T cells derived from blood. The patients who served as multiple sclerosis controls were treatment-naive and had stable or active relapsing-remitting disease that fulfilled the revised McDonald criteria. Through negative isolation, CD4+ and CD8+ T cells were obtained, while TEMRA cells were enriched using FACS. Random-hexamer reverse transcription was applied to roughly 0.5 to 1 ug RNA. Amplification of TCR beta CDR3 spanned 54 Vbeta and 13 Jbeta via immunoSEQ multiplex PCR. In TCRdb, the immunoSEQ multiplex PCR reads were re-called with MiXCR into one record per CDR3 protein. The table includes 77,000 or so distinct CDR3 sequences, 85% to 95% detected once. This CDR3 comprises 13 residues. V trimming: 4 bases; J trimming: 8 bases; junction bases outside the gene matches: 5. Germline V gene lookup returns CDR1 ENHRY and CDR2 SYGVKD.

This chain joins TRBV10-3 and TRBJ1-2, with 9 nucleotides matching TRBD1. Sequenced material: CD8+ T cells from PBMCs. This clonotype was sampled from a human donor with multiple sclerosis. The DNA for the CDR3 is TGTGCCATCAGTGGACAGGGGGTGGAGGGCTACACCTTC. It specifies CAISGQGVEGYTF.